A selection of T cell receptor beta chains follows, all from one sample in a study of blood T cell repertoires in COVID-19. Sequencing was performed with immunoSEQ multiplex PCR; in TCRdb, only in-frame clones are kept and a portion is missing. Among about 300,000 clones listed, approximately 88% were seen once. Sequencing used peripheral blood. All receptors come from a man aged 18-30 years who had recovered from COVID-19. CDR3s include the opening cysteine and the closing phenylalanine or tryptophan. D genes are given only for firm matches. For some rows the clone size is stated as once, few or many, or as a class when expanded; others skip it.

DNA: TGTGCCAGCAGTTTTACGAGGAACACTGAAGCTTTCTTT
CDR3: CASSFTRNTEAFF
V: TRBV12-3/TRBV12-4
length: 13
size: .
D: .
J: TRBJ1-1

DNA: TGTGCCAGCAGCATGACTAGCGGGGGGCCGGATACGCAGTATTTT
CDR3: CASSMTSGGPDTQYF
V: TRBV7-2
length: 15
size: .
D: TRBD2
J: TRBJ2-3

DNA: TGTGCCAGCAGTTACTCTGGGGGAGGCTCGTATGGCTACACCTTC
CDR3: CASSYSGGGSYGYTF
V: TRBV6-2/TRBV6-3
length: 15
size: .
D: .
J: TRBJ1-2

DNA: TGTGCCAGCAGCCAGGCAGGGTGGGGAACTGAAGCTTTCTTT
CDR3: CASSQAGWGTEAFF
V: TRBV7-8
length: 14
size: .
D: .
J: TRBJ1-1

DNA: TGTGCCAGCAGTCGGAGGGCACTAGCGGGAGTTGAGACCCAGTACTTC
CDR3: CASSRRALAGVETQYF
V: TRBV14
length: 16
size: .
D: TRBD2
J: TRBJ2-5

DNA: TGTGCCAGCAGCTTTCCCCTAGCGGGGTCTGCGGATACGCAGTATTTT
CDR3: CASSFPLAGSADTQYF
V: TRBV5-4
length: 16
size: once
D: TRBD2
J: TRBJ2-3

DNA: TGTGCCAGCAGCCCGAGCGTTAGCACTGAAGCTTTCTTT
CDR3: CASSPSVSTEAFF
V: TRBV3-1/TRBV3-2
length: 13
size: .
D: .
J: TRBJ1-1

DNA: TGTGCCAGCTCACCACCAGCAGGGATGACCAGCTCTGGAAACACCATATATTTT
CDR3: CASSPPAGMTSSGNTIYF
V: TRBV18
length: 18
size: .
D: .
J: TRBJ1-3

DNA: TGTGCCAGCTCACCGCGACAGGGAGAAGGAAACACCATATATTTT
CDR3: CASSPRQGEGNTIYF
V: TRBV18
length: 15
size: .
D: TRBD1
J: TRBJ1-3

DNA: TGTGCCAGCAGCTTAGGGCAGGGGCCTGAAAAACTGTTTTTT
CDR3: CASSLGQGPEKLFF
V: TRBV7-6
length: 14
size: .
D: .
J: TRBJ1-4